This T cell receptor (beta chain) was captured in a study of shared clonotypes between healthy human individuals. General observations from the study: The authors expected sequencing depth to affect clonotype sharing among donors. The generation probabilities recorded for non-shared clonotypes fell below those of clonotypes shared by all four donors.

The assay was run at deep level. Replicate sorted-subset PCRs were loaded with 150 to 250 ng DNA, 30,000 or so T cell genomes. Libraries were prepared by immunoSEQ multiplex PCR; TCRdb keeps only in-frame clonotypes and omits some of them. In the table there are about 2 million clones, over 85% of which are singletons. On this clone itself: The antigen remains undetermined. Other DNA sequences of this sample code for an identical CDR3.

Germline assignment: CDR1 KGHSH and CDR2 LQKENI. This CDR3 is built from 13 residues. The germline V and J ends were trimmed by 2 bases and 2 bases, with 6 bases remaining between them. This sequence was found in a man aged 18-30 years in good health. Source material: naive CD4+ T cells sorted from blood. As to subset: CD45RA+ positively selected. The chain employs TRBV18 and TRBJ2-5, with D unclear. For the CDR3, the DNA is TGTGCCAGCTCACCAAGGCAGCAAGAGACCCAGTACTTC. This gives the protein CASSPRQQETQYF.